Following are 6 T cell receptor beta chains from one sample sequenced in a study of blood T cell repertoires in COVID-19. The repertoire was sequenced with immunoSEQ multiplex PCR; TCRdb's copy has only in-frame clones and lacks some. The sample shows roughly 250,000 clones, over 80% of them seen only once. The specimen sequenced was PBMCs or T cells enriched from blood (not recorded which). The receptors stem from a human donor in a cohort exposed to, infected with or recovered from COVID-19 (not recorded which). The donor label of this sample is uncertain.

The rearrangement links TRBV7-2 to TRBJ2-2; 15 bases match TRBD2. Germline V gives CDR1 SGHTA, CDR2 FQGNSA. The CDR3 loop spans 18 amino acids. V lost 5 bases to trimming and J lost 7 bases; unmatched junction nucleotides: 11. As DNA, the CDR3 is TGTGCCAGCAGCCAAATAGGACTAGCGGGGGGGCTGGTCGGGGAGCTGTTTTTT. Its protein is CASSQIGLAGGLVGELFF.

This clone was counted a few times. The genes are TRBV29-1 and TRBJ1-1; D is perhaps TRBD1 (5 bases). The CDR3 is 13 amino acids. Germline V gene data show CDR1 as SQVTM and CDR2 as ANQGSEA. The germline V and J ends were trimmed by 7 bases and 0 bases, with 12 bases remaining between them. The chain's CDR3 is CSGTGGMNTEAFF. In DNA form, the CDR3 reads TGCAGCGGGACCGGGGGGATGAACACTGAAGCTTTCTTT.

This clone was seen only a few times. This chain joins TRBV4-1 and TRBJ1-5; a possible D gene is TRBD1 (5 bases). V was clipped by 4 bases and J by 0 bases, with 13 bases between them. The CDR3 has 16 amino acids. Looked up from germline, CDR1 is MGHRA and CDR2 is YSYEKL. CDR3 DNA: TGCGCCAGCAGCCGAGAAGACAGAGTTAGCAATCAGCCCCAGCATTTT. This encodes CASSREDRVSNQPQHF.

The CDR3 DNA reads as TGTGCCAGTAGTATGGGACAGGGGGTCTGGTCCTACAATGAGCAGTTCTTC. It translates to CASSMGQGVWSYNEQFF. The chain combines TRBV19 with TRBJ2-1; TRBD1 matches 11 bases. Germline values: CDR1 LNHDA, CDR2 SQIVND (reference sequence). Germline trimming cut 3 bases from V and 1 base from J; bases unmatched to any gene: 5. The CDR3 is 17 amino acids.

J is TRBJ1-2 and V is TRBV4-2; D is unresolved. The CDR3 has 16 amino acids. The ends were cut back, 0 bases at V and 4 bases at J, with 15 bases in the middle. CDR1 is LGHNA and CDR2 is YNFKEQ in the germline V gene. CDR3 amino acids: CASSQEVHPLFYGYTF. CDR3 nucleotides: TGTGCCAGCAGCCAAGAGGTCCACCCGCTATTCTATGGCTACACCTTC.

This clone was seen just once. This sequence joins TRBV27 and TRBJ2-7, with a possible D match to TRBD2 (5 bases). V gave up 2 bases and J gave up 11 bases, with 13 bases separating them. CDR1 MNHEY and CDR2 SMNVEV come from the germline V gene (reference sequence). The CDR3 contains 12 residues. The CDR3 nucleotides read TGTGCCAGCAGTTTAGAGGGTCGACGGGAGTACTTC. This encodes CASSLEGRREYF.